This TCR beta chain came from a study of response to subunit inactivated influenza vaccine. Findings and caveats of the study: Few additional T cells are recruited per seasonal influenza vaccination, authors suggested.

TCRdb ran MiXCR on the RT-PCR reads and lists one entry per CDR3 protein. The table lists 500,000 or so distinct CDR3 sequences, approximately 17% of them singletons. A note on this clonotype: Its specificity is unknown.

Germline V gene data show CDR1 as SGHTA and CDR2 as FQGNSA. V lost 3 bases and J lost 5, with 8 bases in between. CDR3 length: 13 residues. The chain is built from TRBV7-2 and TRBJ1-3; D may be TRBD1 (5 bases). The sequences come from CD4+ T cells sorted from PBMCs, collected around 2 years after vaccination. This TCR was sampled from a man aged 45 to 75 who received an inactivated influenza vaccine. The CDR3 region is CASSFRDRNTIYF. CDR3 DNA: TGTGCCAGCAGCTTCAGGGATCGAAACACCATATATTTT.